This entry concerns a single T cell receptor beta chain. Its specificity is not known. From the 5' RACE reads, TCRdb called clonotypes with MiXCR, one entry per CDR3 protein. The table records fewer than 700,000 distinct CDR3 sequences, about 20% of them present only once. The data originate from a study of T-cell memory formation after mild COVID-19. Study-wide findings and caveats: The study found contracting CD4+ clones mainly in CM and EM and contracting CD8+ clones in EMRA. CD4+ bias marked clones expanding day 15 to 37, unlike balanced contracting clones. The authors did not confirm SARS-CoV-2 specificity of second-wave clones peaking day 37.

The receptor's source is an adult woman who had mild COVID-19 (a few samples of this study predate the infection). Cell type and time point are not known. Specimen: PBMCs or a T cell subset sorted from them (not recorded which).

This CDR3 reads CSVATSGSTDTQYF. Written as DNA, the CDR3 is TGCAGCGTTGCAACTAGCGGGAGTACAGATACGCAGTATTTT. This chain connects TRBV29-1 to TRBJ2-3, with 11 nucleotides matching TRBD2. There are 14 residues in the CDR3. J gave up 3 bases and V 4 bases, and 3 bases lay outside the gene matches. Per germline, CDR1 SQVTM and CDR2 ANQGSEA.